The source of this T cell receptor beta chain is a study of beta chain features in type 1 diabetes. Every isolated RNA sample was fully reverse transcribed, so sequencing captured expressed TCRB transcripts. Data came from immunoSEQ multiplex PCR; TCRdb stores just in-frame clones and leaves some out. The sample lists 200,000 to 250,000 clones, 55% to 70% seen once, with around 0.05% in the top ten. This CDR3 spans 14 amino acids. CDR1 and CDR2 (germline): SGHTA, FQGNSA. The ends lost 1 base at V and 5 bases at J; junction bases unmatched: 4. The source material was naive CD4+ T cells from blood. The chain joins TRBV7-2 to TRBJ2-7; 8 bases match TRBD1. The receptor was derived from a man under 40 in good health. CDR3 DNA: TGTGCCAGCAGCTTAGAGACAGGGGCCCACGAGCAGTACTTC. This translates into CASSLETGAHEQYF.